The 5 T cell receptor beta chains in this list originate from one sample, sequenced in a study of CD8 T cells in ankylosing spondylitis. From the 5' RACE reads, TCRdb called clonotypes with MiXCR, one entry per CDR3 protein. Of about 150,000 distinct CDR3 sequences listed, roughly 34% are singletons. The sample was synovial fluid, either unsorted or a sorted T cell fraction (not recorded which). The origin of the receptors is a male donor with ankylosing spondylitis.

The V gene is TRBV6-1, the J gene TRBJ2-3; D call uncertain. V gave up 3 bases and J gave up 5 bases, with 9 bases separating them. Germline V gives CDR1 MNHNS, CDR2 SASEGT. This CDR3 is built from 13 residues. The CDR3 sequence is CASSEVPEDTQYF. The DNA of the CDR3 is TGTGCCAGCAGTGAGGTCCCAGAAGATACGCAGTATTTT.

The J gene is TRBJ1-2, the V gene TRBV4-1, with 7 bases that match TRBD1. The CDR3 spans 15 residues. With V trimmed by 0 bases and J by 5 bases, 6 bases remained unmatched. Germline V lookup: CDR1 MGHRA, CDR2 YSYEKL. CDR3: CASSQDRSRGYGYTF. CDR3 bases: TGCGCCAGCAGCCAAGATAGAAGCAGGGGGTATGGCTACACCTTC.

This chain joins TRBV6-2 or TRBV6-3 and TRBJ2-2, with 8 bases identical to TRBD1. Germline lookup yields CDR1 MNHEY and CDR2 SVGEGT. The CDR3 spans 13 residues. J gave up 6 bases and V 5 bases, and 2 bases lay outside the gene matches. CDR3 amino acids: CASSDRGAGELFF. The CDR3 DNA sequence: TGTGCCAGCAGTGACAGGGGCGCCGGGGAGCTGTTTTTT.

CDR3 nucleotides: TGTGCCAGTTCAGTTTGGGAGGGGGGGTTTAAGGGTGAGCAGTTCTTC. Translation gives CASSVWEGGFKGEQFF. The gene calls are TRBV19 and TRBJ2-1; a possible D gene is TRBD2 (7 bases). CDR1 and CDR2 from the germline V gene are LNHDA and SQIVND (reference sequence). The CDR3 extends over 16 amino acids. Trimming removed 8 bases from V and 9 bases from J, with 26 bases in between.

This clonotype came up many times. This chain links TRBV20-1 with TRBJ2-7, with 10 bases fitting TRBD1. The V gene end was trimmed by 4 bases and the J gene end by 1 base; junction bases not matched to a gene: 4. Germline CDR1 and CDR2: DFQATT and SNEGSKA (reference sequence). The CDR3 loop spans 14 amino acids. CDR3 loop: CSATSGQGSYEQYF. The CDR3 DNA follows: TGCAGTGCTACCTCGGGACAGGGGTCCTACGAGCAGTACTTC.